A selection of T cell receptor beta chains follows, all from one sample in a study of cytomegalovirus exposure and HLA in healthy donors. Measured with immunoSEQ multiplex PCR; TCRdb has only the in-frame clones, and not every one. Among under 200,000 clones listed, roughly 71% were seen once. Sequenced material: PBMCs. The receptors were sampled from a woman aged 50 to 60 in good health and CMV-seropositive. The CDR3 runs from the conserved cysteine through the conserved F or W. Each record gives: D gene, clone size, J gene, V gene, CDR3 DNA, CDR3 protein. The D gene is left open where the match is weak. Expanded clones are given a class, and other clones once, few, many or no size at all.

D gene: TRBD1; clone size: NA; J gene: TRBJ1-2; V gene: TRBV30; CDR3 DNA: TGTGCCTGGGGACAGGTTGGCTACACCTTC; CDR3 protein: CAWGQVGYTF
D gene: NA; clone size: once; J gene: TRBJ1-2; V gene: TRBV14; CDR3 DNA: TGTGCCAGCAGCCAAGATCGACTGGGCTACACCTTC; CDR3 protein: CASSQDRLGYTF
D gene: NA; clone size: NA; J gene: TRBJ1-5; V gene: TRBV6-5; CDR3 DNA: TGTGCCAGCAGACAGGGTAGCAATCAGCCCCAGCATTTT; CDR3 protein: CASRQGSNQPQHF
D gene: NA; clone size: NA; J gene: TRBJ1-1; V gene: TRBV5-1; CDR3 DNA: TGCGCCAGCAGGATGGCGGCGGAGGTGGGCACTGAAGCTTTCTTT; CDR3 protein: CASRMAAEVGTEAFF
D gene: NA; clone size: NA; J gene: TRBJ2-1; V gene: TRBV2; CDR3 DNA: TGTGCCAGCAGCGCAACCGGACAGAACAATGAGCAGTTCTTC; CDR3 protein: CASSATGQNNEQFF
D gene: NA; clone size: NA; J gene: TRBJ1-2; V gene: TRBV7-8; CDR3 DNA: TGTGCCAGCAGCCCAGCGGCTGGTGGTGGTTCTGGCTACACCTTC; CDR3 protein: CASSPAAGGGSGYTF
D gene: TRBD1; clone size: few; J gene: TRBJ1-6; V gene: TRBV7-9; CDR3 DNA: TGTGCCAGCAGCTTAGGGTCAGGGGGATCGGATTCACCCCTCCACTTT; CDR3 protein: CASSLGSGGSDSPLHF
D gene: NA; clone size: NA; J gene: TRBJ1-5; V gene: TRBV13; CDR3 DNA: TGTGCCAGCAGCCAAGGACAGCTCAATCAGCCCCAGCATTTT; CDR3 protein: CASSQGQLNQPQHF
D gene: NA; clone size: few; J gene: TRBJ1-3; V gene: TRBV7-2; CDR3 DNA: TGTGCCAGCAGCCCATACTTCTCTGGAAACACCATATATTTT; CDR3 protein: CASSPYFSGNTIYF
D gene: NA; clone size: NA; J gene: TRBJ1-1; V gene: TRBV19; CDR3 DNA: TGTGCCAGTAGTGTGGACAGCAGGGGCGGCGTCACTGAAGCTTTCTTT; CDR3 protein: CASSVDSRGGVTEAFF
D gene: NA; clone size: few; J gene: TRBJ1-4; V gene: TRBV13; CDR3 DNA: TGTGCCAGCAGCCTCCGACCCACAGGGCGATATAATGAAAAACTGTTTTTT; CDR3 protein: CASSLRPTGRYNEKLFF
D gene: NA; clone size: NA; J gene: TRBJ2-1; V gene: TRBV6-6; CDR3 DNA: TGTGCCAGCAAGGGTCAGGCGGGTGAGCAGTTCTTC; CDR3 protein: CASKGQAGEQFF
D gene: NA; clone size: NA; J gene: TRBJ2-7; V gene: TRBV11-2; CDR3 DNA: TGTGCCAGCAGCTTAGTAGAGGGCAAGTCCTACGAGCAGTACTTC; CDR3 protein: CASSLVEGKSYEQYF
D gene: NA; clone size: few; J gene: TRBJ2-5; V gene: TRBV28; CDR3 DNA: TGTGCCAGCAGTTCCCCCGGGTCGCAAGAGACCCAGTACTTC; CDR3 protein: CASSSPGSQETQYF
D gene: NA; clone size: NA; J gene: TRBJ1-2; V gene: TRBV25-1; CDR3 DNA: TGTGCCAGCAGTGAATGGTCTAGGGGGAGCGGCGGCTACACCTTC; CDR3 protein: CASSEWSRGSGGYTF
D gene: NA; clone size: NA; J gene: TRBJ1-5; V gene: TRBV5-1; CDR3 DNA: TGCGCCAGCAGCTTGGCAGGGGCGAGGCCCCAGCATTTT; CDR3 protein: CASSLAGARPQHF
D gene: NA; clone size: few; J gene: TRBJ1-3; V gene: TRBV9; CDR3 DNA: TGTGCCAGCAGCGACCTAAGGGGCTCTGGAAACACCATATATTTT; CDR3 protein: CASSDLRGSGNTIYF
D gene: NA; clone size: NA; J gene: TRBJ2-3; V gene: TRBV5-1; CDR3 DNA: TGCGCCAGCAGCTTCTTGGCAGGGAGCACAGATACGCAGTATTTT; CDR3 protein: CASSFLAGSTDTQYF
D gene: TRBD2; clone size: once; J gene: TRBJ2-3; V gene: TRBV7-9; CDR3 DNA: TGTGCCAGCAGCTTAGGAGCGGGGGGTCTCACAGATACGCAGTATTTT; CDR3 protein: CASSLGAGGLTDTQYF
D gene: NA; clone size: NA; J gene: TRBJ1-2; V gene: TRBV6-5; CDR3 DNA: TGTGCCAGCAGTTACTCAGGGGAAGGGAACACCTTC; CDR3 protein: CASSYSGEGNTF
D gene: NA; clone size: NA; J gene: TRBJ1-1; V gene: TRBV6-5; CDR3 DNA: TGTGCCAGCAGTTACAGCGGGAAAACTGAAGCTTTCTTT; CDR3 protein: CASSYSGKTEAFF
D gene: NA; clone size: NA; J gene: TRBJ2-3; V gene: TRBV6-6; CDR3 DNA: TGTGCCAGCAGGACGACATTGATTAGCACAGATACGCAGTATTTT; CDR3 protein: CASRTTLISTDTQYF
D gene: NA; clone size: NA; J gene: TRBJ1-2; V gene: TRBV5-1; CDR3 DNA: TGCGCCAGCAGCTTGGGGCCAGGGAAGGACTACACCTTC; CDR3 protein: CASSLGPGKDYTF
D gene: TRBD1; clone size: NA; J gene: TRBJ1-2; V gene: TRBV6-1; CDR3 DNA: TGTGCCAGCAGTGTCGGACAGGGGTGTGGCTACACCTTC; CDR3 protein: CASSVGQGCGYTF
D gene: NA; clone size: NA; J gene: TRBJ2-7; V gene: TRBV2; CDR3 DNA: TGTGCCAGCAGGGCATTGAGCGCCTACGAGCAGTACTTC; CDR3 protein: CASRALSAYEQYF
D gene: TRBD1; clone size: NA; J gene: TRBJ2-7; V gene: TRBV5-6; CDR3 DNA: TGTGCCAGCAGCGGGACAGGTTCCTACGAGCAGTACTTC; CDR3 protein: CASSGTGSYEQYF
D gene: TRBD2; clone size: NA; J gene: TRBJ2-7; V gene: TRBV4-1; CDR3 DNA: TGCGCCAGCAGCCAAGGGGCTAGCGGGGGCGAGCAGTACTTC; CDR3 protein: CASSQGASGGEQYF
D gene: NA; clone size: NA; J gene: TRBJ2-1; V gene: TRBV7-2; CDR3 DNA: TGTGCCAGCAGCCCAGGGGATGAGCAGTTCTTC; CDR3 protein: CASSPGDEQFF
D gene: NA; clone size: NA; J gene: TRBJ1-6; V gene: TRBV2; CDR3 DNA: TGTGCCAGCAGTGAAGTGGGAGATAATTCACCCCTCCACTTT; CDR3 protein: CASSEVGDNSPLHF
D gene: NA; clone size: NA; J gene: TRBJ2-3; V gene: TRBV6-1; CDR3 DNA: TGTGCCAGCCGGGGGCGGCTAGCGGGCACAGATACGCAGTATTTT; CDR3 protein: CASRGRLAGTDTQYF
D gene: TRBD2; clone size: NA; J gene: TRBJ2-5; V gene: TRBV7-3; CDR3 DNA: TGTGCCAGCAGCTTAAATAGCGGGGGGGCCGAGACCCAGTACTTC; CDR3 protein: CASSLNSGGAETQYF
D gene: NA; clone size: few; J gene: TRBJ1-3; V gene: TRBV15; CDR3 DNA: TGTGCCACCAGCAGGGAGTCTGGAAACACCATATATTTT; CDR3 protein: CATSRESGNTIYF
D gene: TRBD1; clone size: NA; J gene: TRBJ2-5; V gene: TRBV2; CDR3 DNA: TGTGCCAGCAGTCATGACAGGGGGTCGGAGACCCAGTACTTC; CDR3 protein: CASSHDRGSETQYF
D gene: NA; clone size: few; J gene: TRBJ1-1; V gene: TRBV27; CDR3 DNA: TGTGCCAGCAGTTTACAATGGTTGGACGGCGGGGGCACTGAAGCTTTCTTT; CDR3 protein: CASSLQWLDGGGTEAFF
D gene: NA; clone size: NA; J gene: TRBJ2-5; V gene: TRBV6-6; CDR3 DNA: TGTGCCAGCAGTTTACTGGGCCGGGAGACCCAGTACTTC; CDR3 protein: CASSLLGRETQYF
D gene: NA; clone size: NA; J gene: TRBJ2-3; V gene: TRBV13; CDR3 DNA: TGTGCCAGCAGCTCGGAGACCACCTGGGACAACGAGCAACTTTATACGCAGTATTTT; CDR3 protein: CASSSETTWDNEQLYTQYF